Shown below are 9 T cell receptor beta chains from a single sample sequenced in a study of blood T cell repertoires in COVID-19. Profiled with immunoSEQ multiplex PCR; TCRdb holds only in-frame clones, not every one. The profile covers 35,000 to 50,000 clones, with roughly 77% appearing a single time and about 26% taken by the ten largest. The specimen was peripheral blood. These receptors were obtained from an older man with acute or convalescent COVID-19.

This rearrangement joins TRBV3-1 (or the pseudogene TRBV3-2) to TRBJ2-7; 9 bases match TRBD1. CDR1 and CDR2 (germline): LGHDT, YNNKEL (reference sequence). The CDR3 spans 18 residues. The junction had 16 bases not matched to a gene; V was cut back by 4 bases and J by 3 bases. The CDR3 nucleotides read TGTGCCAGCAGCCGGGCAATATTTGGGACAGGGTTTGGCTACGAGCAGTACTTC. Residues: CASSRAIFGTGFGYEQYF.

This clone came up a few times. The chain couples TRBV6-4 to TRBJ2-1; possible D gene TRBD2, 7 bases. The germline V gene encodes CDR1 MRHNA and CDR2 SNTAGT. The CDR3 loop spans 15 amino acids. With 0 bases removed from V and 4 bases from J, the gap between germline ends came to 10 bases. In nucleotides, the CDR3 is TGTGCCAGCAGTGACTCGCGGGGGCAGTACAATGAGCAGTTCTTC. As protein: CASSDSRGQYNEQFF.

The chain is built from TRBV5-1 and TRBJ1-2; D is ambiguous. Trimming cost V 4 bases and J 11 bases, with 15 bases left between them. Germline assignment: CDR1 SGHRS and CDR2 YFSETQ. There are 12 residues in the CDR3. The CDR3 nucleotides are TGCGCCAGCAGCCTTGCTGGCCAGGATTACACCTTC. It specifies CASSLAGQDYTF.

The chain links TRBV5-4 to TRBJ2-2; 7 bases map to TRBD1. J was trimmed by 6 bases and V by 4 bases; bases with no gene match: 6. Germline V gene data show CDR1 as SGHNT and CDR2 as YYREEE (reference sequence). This CDR3 is built from 14 residues. CDR3 bases: TGTGCCAGCAGCCCGGACAGGCACTCCGGGGAGCTGTTTTTT. Encoded protein: CASSPDRHSGELFF.

This sequence joins TRBV28 and TRBJ1-3; possible D gene TRBD1, 5 bases. Germline V lookup: CDR1 MDHEN, CDR2 SYDVKM. This CDR3 is 16 amino acids long. The V end was cut by 7 bases, the J end by 3 bases, with 19 bases between. The CDR3 region is CASTQFPTGVGNTIYF. The DNA of the CDR3 is TGTGCCAGCACCCAATTTCCTACGGGGGTTGGAAACACCATATATTTT.

The V and J genes are TRBV5-1 and TRBJ2-3, with D hard to call. The CDR3 consists of 14 residues. Germline lookup yields CDR1 SGHRS and CDR2 YFSETQ. Trimming shortened V by 0 bases and J by 1 base, and 6 bases separated the two germline ends. The CDR3 is CASSLVSGTDTQYF. The CDR3 DNA is TGCGCCAGCAGCTTGGTGAGTGGCACAGATACGCAGTATTTT.

The chain joins TRBV7-9 to TRBJ2-2; D gene ambiguous. Between the trimmed V and J ends, which lost 4 bases and 1 base, there was a span of 10 bases. The CDR3 is 15 amino acids. Germline loops: CDR1 SEHNR, CDR2 FQNEAQ (reference sequence). CDR3 in amino acids: CASSYLVENTGELFF. The CDR3, as DNA: TGTGCCAGCAGCTACCTAGTGGAGAACACCGGGGAGCTGTTTTTT.

This rearrangement joins TRBV15 to TRBJ1-1; no reliable D call. CDR3 size: 15 residues. CDR1 is LNHNV, CDR2 YYDKDF, per germline (reference sequence). Trimming stripped 0 bases from V and 1 base from J, with 9 bases between. The chain's CDR3 is CATSRDRVGNTEAFF. Written as DNA, the CDR3 is TGTGCCACCAGCAGAGATCGGGTTGGGAACACTGAAGCTTTCTTT.

The chain has TRBV5-6 and TRBJ2-5, with D unclear. The CDR3 contains 15 residues. In germline, CDR1 is SGHDT, CDR2 YYEEEE. V was cut by 2 bases and J by 5 bases, with 16 bases left in between. CDR3 region: CASSFLRGVVETQYF. In DNA form, the CDR3 reads TGTGCCAGCAGCTTTCTCCGAGGAGTGGTCGAGACCCAGTACTTC.